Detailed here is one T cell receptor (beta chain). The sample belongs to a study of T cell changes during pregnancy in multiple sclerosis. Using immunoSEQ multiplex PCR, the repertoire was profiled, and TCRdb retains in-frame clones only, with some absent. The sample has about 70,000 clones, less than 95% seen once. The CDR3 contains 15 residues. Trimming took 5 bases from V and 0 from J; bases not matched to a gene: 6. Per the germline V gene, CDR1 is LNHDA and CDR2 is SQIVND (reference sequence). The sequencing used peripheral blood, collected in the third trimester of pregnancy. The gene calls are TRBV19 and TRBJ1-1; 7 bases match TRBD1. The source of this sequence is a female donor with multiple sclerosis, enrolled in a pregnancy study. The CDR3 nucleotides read TGTGCCAGTAGTCTCCCGGGGACAGTGAACACTGAAGCTTTCTTT. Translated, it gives CASSLPGTVNTEAFF.